This T cell receptor beta chain was documented in a study of human T cells and chemical hapten exposure. CDR3 length: 16 residues. The V end lost 5 bases, the J end lost 3 bases, and 17 bases lay between the germline ends. The germline CDR1 and CDR2 sequences are SEHNR and FQNEAQ (reference sequence). The time point here: pre-sensitization, week 0. Indicated treatment: therapeutic diphenylcyclopropenone sensitization with weekly scalp DPC. TCRdb analysed the RACE reads with MiXCR anew, one entry per CDR3 protein. The sample yields 150,000 to 200,000 distinct CDR3 sequences, roughly 30% seen once. The chain couples TRBV7-9 to TRBJ2-1; D perhaps matches TRBD1 (5 bases). This specimen consisted of whole blood, obtained in connection with sensitization to the hapten diphenylcyclopropenone (DPC). This TCR derives from a woman between 25 and 40 years old with alopecia areata. Some clones in this sample may be carry-over from other donors' samples. The CDR3 sequence is CASSPTPRGIYNEQFF. Here the CDR3 DNA reads TGTGCCAGCAGCCCAACCCCAAGGGGTATCTACAATGAGCAGTTCTTC. Combining the CDR3 with reference TRBV7-9 and TRBJ2-1 gives the whole variable domain DTGVSQNPRHKITKRGQNVTFRCDPISEHNRLYWYRQTLGQGPEFLTYFQNEAQLEKSRLLSDRFSAERPKGSFSTLEIQRTEQGDSAMYLCASSPTPRGIYNEQFFGPGTRLTVL.